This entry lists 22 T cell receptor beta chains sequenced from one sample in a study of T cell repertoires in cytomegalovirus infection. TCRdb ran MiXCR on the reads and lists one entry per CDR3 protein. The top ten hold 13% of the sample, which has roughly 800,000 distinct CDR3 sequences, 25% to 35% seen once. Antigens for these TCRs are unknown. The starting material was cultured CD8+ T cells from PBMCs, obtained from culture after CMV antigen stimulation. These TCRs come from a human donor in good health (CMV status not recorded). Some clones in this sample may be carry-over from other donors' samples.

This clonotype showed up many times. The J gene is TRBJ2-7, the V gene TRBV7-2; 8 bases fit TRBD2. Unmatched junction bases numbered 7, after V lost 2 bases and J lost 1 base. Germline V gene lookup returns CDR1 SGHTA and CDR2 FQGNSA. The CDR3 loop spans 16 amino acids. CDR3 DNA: TGTGCCAGCAGCTTATTTCCGGGGGGGGTTTCCTACGAGCAGTACGTC. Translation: CASSLFPGGVSYEQYV.

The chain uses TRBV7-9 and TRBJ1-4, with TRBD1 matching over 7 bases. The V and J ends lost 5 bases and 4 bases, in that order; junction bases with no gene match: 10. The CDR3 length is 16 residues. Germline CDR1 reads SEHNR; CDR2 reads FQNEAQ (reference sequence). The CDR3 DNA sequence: TGTGCCAGCAGCCCTAGGACAGGCGTACTTAATGAAAAACTGTTTTTT. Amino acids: CASSPRTGVLNEKLFF.

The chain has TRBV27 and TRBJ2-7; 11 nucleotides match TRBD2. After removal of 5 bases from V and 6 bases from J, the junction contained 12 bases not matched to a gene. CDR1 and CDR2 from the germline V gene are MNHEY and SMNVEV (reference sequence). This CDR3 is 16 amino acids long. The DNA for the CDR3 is TGTGCCAGCAGTCTGTATAGCGGGGGGGCCCCCCCCGAGCAGTACTTC. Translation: CASSLYSGGAPPEQYF.

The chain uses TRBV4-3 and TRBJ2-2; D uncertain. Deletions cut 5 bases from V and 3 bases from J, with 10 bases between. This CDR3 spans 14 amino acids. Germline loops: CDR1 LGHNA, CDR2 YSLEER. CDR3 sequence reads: CASSFQSHTGELFF. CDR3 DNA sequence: TGCGCCAGCAGCTTTCAAAGTCACACCGGGGAGCTGTTTTTT.

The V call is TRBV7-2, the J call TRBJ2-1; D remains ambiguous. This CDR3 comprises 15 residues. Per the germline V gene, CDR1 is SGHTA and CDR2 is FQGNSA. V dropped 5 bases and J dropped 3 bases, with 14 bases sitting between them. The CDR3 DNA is TGTGCCAGCAGCATACCTCCTACGAACTACAATGAGCAGTTCTTC. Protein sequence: CASSIPPTNYNEQFF.

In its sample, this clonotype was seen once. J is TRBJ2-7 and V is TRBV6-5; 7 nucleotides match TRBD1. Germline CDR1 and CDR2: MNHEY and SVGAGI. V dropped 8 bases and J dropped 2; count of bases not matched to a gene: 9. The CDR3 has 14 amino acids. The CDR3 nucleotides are TGTGCCAGCCGCTCCGGGACAGAGGCCTACGAGCAGTACTTC. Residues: CASRSGTEAYEQYF.

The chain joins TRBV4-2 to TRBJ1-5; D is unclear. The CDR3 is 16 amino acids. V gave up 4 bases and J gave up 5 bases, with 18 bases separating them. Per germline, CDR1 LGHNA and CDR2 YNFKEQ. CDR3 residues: CASSPSTRTLDQPQHF. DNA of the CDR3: TGTGCCAGCAGCCCCTCCACGAGGACGCTGGATCAGCCCCAGCATTTT.

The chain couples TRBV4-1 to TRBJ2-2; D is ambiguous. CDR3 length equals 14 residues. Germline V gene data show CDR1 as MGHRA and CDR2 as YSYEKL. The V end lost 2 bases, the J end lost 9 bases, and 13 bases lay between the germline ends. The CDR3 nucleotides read TGCGCCAGCAGCCAAAGTCCTGAGGCTAGGGAGCTGTTTTTT. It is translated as CASSQSPEARELFF.

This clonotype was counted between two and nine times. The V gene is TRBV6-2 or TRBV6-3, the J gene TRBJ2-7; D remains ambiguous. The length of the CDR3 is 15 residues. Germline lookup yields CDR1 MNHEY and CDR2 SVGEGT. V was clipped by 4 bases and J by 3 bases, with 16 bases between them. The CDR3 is CASSSPRVDNYEQYV. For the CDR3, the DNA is TGTGCCAGCAGTTCCCCTCGAGTTGACAACTACGAGCAGTACGTC.

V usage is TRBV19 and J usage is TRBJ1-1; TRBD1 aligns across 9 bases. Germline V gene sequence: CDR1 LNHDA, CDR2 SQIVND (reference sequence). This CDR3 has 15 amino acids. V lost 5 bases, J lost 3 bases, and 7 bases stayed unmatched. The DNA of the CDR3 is TGTGCCAGTAGTGCTAACAGGGGGCGGGACACTGAAGCTTTCTTT. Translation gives CASSANRGRDTEAFF.

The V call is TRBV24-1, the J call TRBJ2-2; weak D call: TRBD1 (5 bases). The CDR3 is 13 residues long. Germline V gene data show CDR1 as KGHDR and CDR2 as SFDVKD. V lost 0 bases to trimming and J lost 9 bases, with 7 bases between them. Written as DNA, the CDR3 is TGTGCCACCAGTGATTTGAGGGGCCGGGAGCTGTTTTTT. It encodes CATSDLRGRELFF.

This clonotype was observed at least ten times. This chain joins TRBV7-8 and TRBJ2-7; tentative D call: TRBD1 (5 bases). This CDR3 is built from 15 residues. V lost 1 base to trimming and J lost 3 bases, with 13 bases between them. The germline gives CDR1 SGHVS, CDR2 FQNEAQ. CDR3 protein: CASSLGGIDRYEQYF. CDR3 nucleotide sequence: TGTGCCAGCAGCTTAGGGGGCATTGACCGCTACGAGCAGTACTTC.

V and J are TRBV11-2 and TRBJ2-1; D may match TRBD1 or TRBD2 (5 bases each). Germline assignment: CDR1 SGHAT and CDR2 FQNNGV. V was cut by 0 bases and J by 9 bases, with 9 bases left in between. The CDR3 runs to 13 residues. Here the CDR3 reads CASSLDPGTEQFF. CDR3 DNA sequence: TGTGCCAGCAGCTTAGATCCGGGGACTGAGCAGTTCTTC.

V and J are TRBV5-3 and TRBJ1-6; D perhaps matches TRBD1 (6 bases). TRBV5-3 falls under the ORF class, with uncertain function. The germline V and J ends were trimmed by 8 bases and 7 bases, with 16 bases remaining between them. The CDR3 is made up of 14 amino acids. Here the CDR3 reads CASKISGTNSPLHF. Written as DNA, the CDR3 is TGTGCCAGCAAAATTTCCGGGACAAATTCACCCCTCCACTTT.

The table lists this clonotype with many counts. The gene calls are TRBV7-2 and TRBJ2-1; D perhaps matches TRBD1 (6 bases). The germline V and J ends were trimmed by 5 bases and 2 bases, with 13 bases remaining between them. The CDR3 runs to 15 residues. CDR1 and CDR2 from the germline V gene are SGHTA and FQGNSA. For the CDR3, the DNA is TGTGCCAGCAGCCGGAGAGGGGGTCCCTACAATGAGCAGTTCTTC. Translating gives CASSRRGGPYNEQFF.

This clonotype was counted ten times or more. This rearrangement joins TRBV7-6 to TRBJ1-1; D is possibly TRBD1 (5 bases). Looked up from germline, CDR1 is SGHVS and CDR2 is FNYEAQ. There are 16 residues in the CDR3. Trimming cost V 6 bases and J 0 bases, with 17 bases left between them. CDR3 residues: CASSRSAGLVNTEAFF. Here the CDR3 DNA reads TGTGCCAGCAGTCGTAGTGCGGGACTCGTGAACACTGAAGCTTTCTTT.

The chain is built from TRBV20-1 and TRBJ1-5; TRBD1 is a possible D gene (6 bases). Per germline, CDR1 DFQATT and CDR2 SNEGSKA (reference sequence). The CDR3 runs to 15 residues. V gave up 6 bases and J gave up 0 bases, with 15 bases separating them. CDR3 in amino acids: CSAPPGQSSNQPQHF. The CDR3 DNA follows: TGCAGTGCACCTCCGGGACAAAGTAGCAATCAGCCCCAGCATTTT.

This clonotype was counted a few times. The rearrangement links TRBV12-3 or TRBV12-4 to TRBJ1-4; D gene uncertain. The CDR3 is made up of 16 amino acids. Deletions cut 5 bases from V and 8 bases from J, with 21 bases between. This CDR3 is CASSPWEKNFPEKLFF. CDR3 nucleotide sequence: TGTGCCAGCAGTCCCTGGGAGAAAAACTTTCCGGAAAAACTGTTTTTT.

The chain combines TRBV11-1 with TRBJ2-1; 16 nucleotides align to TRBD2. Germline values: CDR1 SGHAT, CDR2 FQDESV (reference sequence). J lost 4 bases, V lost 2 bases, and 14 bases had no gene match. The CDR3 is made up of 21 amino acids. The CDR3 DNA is TGTGCCAGCAGCTTAAACGGGCCGGGACTAGCGGGGGGGGAGAAATACAATGAGCAGTTCTTC. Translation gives CASSLNGPGLAGGEKYNEQFF.

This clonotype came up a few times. CDR3 protein: CAITRGGKYEQYV. The CDR3 coding sequence is TGTGCCATCACCAGAGGGGGCAAGTACGAGCAGTACGTC. V is TRBV6-1 and J is TRBJ2-7, with TRBD1 matching 7 bases. Germline CDR1 reads MNHNS; CDR2 reads SASEGT. CDR3 length: 13 amino acids. J was trimmed by 4 bases and V by 10 bases; bases with no gene match: 10.

The CDR3 sequence: CASSVSSGGHNEQFF. As DNA, the CDR3 is TGTGCCAGCTCAGTCTCTAGCGGGGGCCACAATGAGCAGTTCTTC. V is TRBV18 and J is TRBJ2-1; 10 bases map to TRBD2. The CDR3 length is 15 residues. CDR1 is KGHSH and CDR2 is LQKENI in the germline V gene. The trim removed 5 bases at V and 5 bases at J, leaving 6 bases unmatched.

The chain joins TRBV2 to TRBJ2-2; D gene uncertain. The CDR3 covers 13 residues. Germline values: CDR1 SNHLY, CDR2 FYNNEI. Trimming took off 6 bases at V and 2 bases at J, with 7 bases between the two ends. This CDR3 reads CASSRPNTGELFF. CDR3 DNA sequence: TGTGCCAGCAGCCGCCCAAACACCGGGGAGCTGTTTTTT.